A single T cell receptor beta chain is shown here with its context. Generated by immunoSEQ multiplex PCR, the TCRdb table keeps only in-frame clones and is missing some. Here the sample spans roughly 180,000 clones, more than 90% being singletons. The record originates from a study of control samples from healthy donors and cancer patients. Germline CDR1 SGHVS, CDR2 FNYEAQ. The CDR3 is 16 residues long. Trimming removed 1 base at V and 4 bases at J, with 16 bases between. The sequenced sample was blood. The clonotype originates from a woman aged 40 to 50 in good health. The gene calls are TRBV7-6 and TRBJ1-2; D is unresolved. The CDR3 here is CASSLVGGGQIYGYTF. CDR3 nucleotides: TGTGCCAGCAGCTTAGTGGGTGGAGGTCAGATCTATGGCTACACCTTC.